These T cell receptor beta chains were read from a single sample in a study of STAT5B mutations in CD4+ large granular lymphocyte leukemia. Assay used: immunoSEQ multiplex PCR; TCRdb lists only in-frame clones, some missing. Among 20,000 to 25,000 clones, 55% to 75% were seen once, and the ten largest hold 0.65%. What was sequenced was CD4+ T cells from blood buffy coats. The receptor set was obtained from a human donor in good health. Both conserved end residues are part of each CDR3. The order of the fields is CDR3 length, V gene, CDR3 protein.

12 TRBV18 CASSPTQDTQYF
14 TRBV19 CASSIGQGYTEAFF
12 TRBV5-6 CASSSRGYEQYF
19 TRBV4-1 CASSQDRLAGGASTDTQYF
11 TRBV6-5 CARLEGYEQYF
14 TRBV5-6 CASSWGGIATEAFF
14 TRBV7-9 CASSSDRGNSPLHF
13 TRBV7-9 CASSFEWGGEQFF
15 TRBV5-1 CASSLGLGESEKLFF
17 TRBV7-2 CASSLARLTDYNSPLHF
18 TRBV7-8 CASSLRHLQGAFPNEQFF
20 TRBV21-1 CASSPEHRDRGGSYNSPLHF
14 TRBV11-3 CASRSRGPDTEAFF
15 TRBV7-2 CASSLGEGRQETQYF
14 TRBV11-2 CASSASGGTDTQYF
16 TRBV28 CASSLWGNPGDQPQHF
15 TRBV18 CASSPQTGRNNEQFF
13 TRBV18 CASSSTENTEAFF
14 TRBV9 CASSGDLRFGELFF
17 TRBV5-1 CASSQTYREWMKETQYF
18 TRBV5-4 CASSLDDLAGFSYNEQFF
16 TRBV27 CASSLSSRGPQYEQYF
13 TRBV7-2 CASSLAGPYEQYF
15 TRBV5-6 CASSLAGVVNTEAFF
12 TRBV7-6 CASSSHTGELFF
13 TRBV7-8 CASSLGGGWRAFF
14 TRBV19 CASRQGKFPYGYTF
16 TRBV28 CASSRVDRAYYNEQFF
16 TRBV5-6 CASSLLTGGANTEAFF
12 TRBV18 CASSPQGGIAFF
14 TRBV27 CASRTTGSGNTIYF
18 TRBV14 CASSQDVVGGYPPYGYTF
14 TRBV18 CASSPADRGNTIYF
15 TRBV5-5 CASSLDGERYNEQFF
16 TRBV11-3 CASSLGQGKEQETQYF
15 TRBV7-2 CASSLGVGRHTEAFF
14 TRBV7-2 CASRSPGRYMAQYF
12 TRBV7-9 CASSLAGSPLHF
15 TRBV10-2 CASSDIMGGGQPQHF
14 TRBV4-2 CASSHDRGSYGYTF
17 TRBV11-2 CASSQIDRGPAKNIQYF
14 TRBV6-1 CAAVWAWSTDTQYF
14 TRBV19 CASNRGTTNEKLFF
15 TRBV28 CASSLRHRAQGTQYF
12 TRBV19 CASSMYNYGYTF